This T cell receptor (beta chain) was identified in a study of T cells in Graves' hyperthyroidism and ophthalmopathy. Researchers amplified the TCR beta CDR3 regions from RNA transcripts. Using the HTBI primer set, a first-round RT-PCR was run on the TCR CDR3. TCRdb reprocessed the multiplex PCR reads via MiXCR and lists one record per CDR3 protein. The data show about 250,000 distinct CDR3 sequences, over 12% seen once. This CDR3 contains 13 residues. Germline CDR1 and CDR2: MNHEY and SMNVEV (reference sequence). V lost 10 bases and J lost 4; bases outside the gene matches: 8. This clonotype was seen many times. What it recognizes is unknown. Whole-study results and caveats: Among clonotypes expanded in thyroid above 0.001, most were also found in blood.

Diagnoses rested on clinical symptoms, serum thyroxine and TRAb, thyroid ultrasound and orbital computed tomography. The chain has TRBV27 and TRBJ1-2, with 8 positions matching TRBD1. The TCR originated in a woman aged 45-59 years with Graves' hyperthyroidism that later progressed to Graves' ophthalmopathy. The sequencing sample was made of blood. The CDR3 nucleotides read TGTGCCACGGCTAAACAGGGGGGCTATGGCTACACCTTC. Translation: CATAKQGGYGYTF.